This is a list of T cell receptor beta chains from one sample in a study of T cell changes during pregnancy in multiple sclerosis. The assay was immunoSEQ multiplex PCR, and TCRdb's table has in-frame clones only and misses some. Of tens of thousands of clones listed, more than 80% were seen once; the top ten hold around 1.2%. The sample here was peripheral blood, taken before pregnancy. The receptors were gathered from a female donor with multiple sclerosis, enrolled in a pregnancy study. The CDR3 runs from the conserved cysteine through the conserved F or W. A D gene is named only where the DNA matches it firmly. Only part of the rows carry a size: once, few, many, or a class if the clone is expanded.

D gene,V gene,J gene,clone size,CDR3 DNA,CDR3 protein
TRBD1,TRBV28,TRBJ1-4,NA,TGTGCCAGCAGTTCGCCAGGGGGCTCTGAAAAACTGTTTTTT,CASSSPGGSEKLFF
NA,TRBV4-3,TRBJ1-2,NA,TGCGCCAGCAGCCAAGACGTGTACAGGGCTTATAGGGGCTACACCTTC,CASSQDVYRAYRGYTF
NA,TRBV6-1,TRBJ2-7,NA,TGTGCCAGCAGGGTTGGACAGTCCTCCTACGAGCAGTACTTC,CASRVGQSSYEQYF
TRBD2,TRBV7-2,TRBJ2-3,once,TGTGCCAGCAGCTTGGGACTAGCGGGAGATACGCAGTATTTT,CASSLGLAGDTQYF
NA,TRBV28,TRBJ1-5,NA,TGTGCCAGCGGTCTACAGGGTTATCAGCCCCAGCATTTT,CASGLQGYQPQHF
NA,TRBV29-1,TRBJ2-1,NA,TGCAGCGTATATAGGGAGGCGTACAATGAGCAGTTCTTC,CSVYREAYNEQFF
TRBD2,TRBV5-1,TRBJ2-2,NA,TGCGCCAGTAAGGAAACTAGCGGGGGTAACACCGGGGAGCTGTTTTTT,CASKETSGGNTGELFF
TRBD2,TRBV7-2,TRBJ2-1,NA,TGTGCCAGCAGCTTAGTCGCGGGAGGGCTCACCTACAATGAGCAGTTCTTC,CASSLVAGGLTYNEQFF
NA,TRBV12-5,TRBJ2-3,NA,TGTGCTAGTGCTAGAGGGCCCGGGGGAGAGACAGATACGCAGTATTTT,CASARGPGGETDTQYF
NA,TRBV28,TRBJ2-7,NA,TGTGCCAGCAGTCCCCTTATTGTGGGGACTTACGAGCAGTACTTC,CASSPLIVGTYEQYF
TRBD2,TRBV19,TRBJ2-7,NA,TGTGCCAGTAATAGCCTAGCGGGAGACGGCTCCTACGAGCAGTACTTC,CASNSLAGDGSYEQYF
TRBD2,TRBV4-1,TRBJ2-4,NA,TGCGCCAGCAGCCAAGCGGGGGAACTAGCGGGGAATATAGCCAAAAACATTCAGTACTTC,CASSQAGELAGNIAKNIQYF
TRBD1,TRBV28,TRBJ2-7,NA,TGTGCCAGCAGTTTAGGGCAGGGGGCCACCTACGAGCAGTACTTC,CASSLGQGATYEQYF
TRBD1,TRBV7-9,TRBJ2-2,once,TGTGCCAGCAGCTCTTATTCGGCAATCAACAGGGGGCCCGGGGAGCTGTTTTTT,CASSSYSAINRGPGELFF
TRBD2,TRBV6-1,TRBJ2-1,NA,TGTGCCAGCAGTCGCAGCGGGGGGGTATACAATGAGCAGTTCTTC,CASSRSGGVYNEQFF
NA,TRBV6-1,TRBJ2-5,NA,TGTGCCAGCACTGGGGGCTGGGAGACCCAGTACTTC,CASTGGWETQYF
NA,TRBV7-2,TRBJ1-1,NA,TGTGCCAGCAGCCCGAGGTACAGGGTATTTGACACTGAAGCTTTCTTT,CASSPRYRVFDTEAFF
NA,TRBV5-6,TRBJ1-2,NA,TGTGCCAGCAGCTTGTCCGGGGTAGCCCTCTATGGCTACACCTTC,CASSLSGVALYGYTF
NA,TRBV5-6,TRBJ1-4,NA,TGTGCCAGCAGCTTGGAGGGCGGGATGGCAACTGATGAAAAACTGTTTTTT,CASSLEGGMATDEKLFF
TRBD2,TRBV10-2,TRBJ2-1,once,TGCGCCAGCAGTGAGCCGAGCGCTAGCGGGAGTCCCGCCTTCTACAATGAGCAGTTCTTC,CASSEPSASGSPAFYNEQFF